The following is a T cell receptor beta chain sequence with its context. Germline is not matched at one junction end, which may reflect a read error. Per the study methods: Using reference gene primer amplification, nucleated cell counts were estimated. TCRdb keeps only in-frame clones here, not all; method: immunoSEQ multiplex PCR. Clonal size and the V and J genes are those of that table, whereas D and trimming came from the DNA. This sample has 45,000 to 55,000 clones, with around 78% found just once. The CDR3 totals 17 residues. CDR1 and CDR2 from the germline V gene are KGHSH and LQKENI. These data belong to a study of blood T cell repertoires in COVID-19. Across the study: Samples of COVID-19 (acute and convalescent) were obtained from the United States, Italy and Spain. The analysed material was cDNA or gDNA that came from T cells, B-cell-depleted T cells, or PBMCs.

The sequenced sample was peripheral blood. The V gene is TRBV18, the J gene TRBJ2-3; tentative D call: TRBD1 (6 bases). The clonotype was recovered from a human donor in a cohort sampled during active COVID-19. The CDR3 DNA reads as TGTGCCAGCTCAGCACCGGGACAAGGAGCCTTCACAGATACGCAGTATTTT. Its translation is CASSAPGQGAFTDTQYF.